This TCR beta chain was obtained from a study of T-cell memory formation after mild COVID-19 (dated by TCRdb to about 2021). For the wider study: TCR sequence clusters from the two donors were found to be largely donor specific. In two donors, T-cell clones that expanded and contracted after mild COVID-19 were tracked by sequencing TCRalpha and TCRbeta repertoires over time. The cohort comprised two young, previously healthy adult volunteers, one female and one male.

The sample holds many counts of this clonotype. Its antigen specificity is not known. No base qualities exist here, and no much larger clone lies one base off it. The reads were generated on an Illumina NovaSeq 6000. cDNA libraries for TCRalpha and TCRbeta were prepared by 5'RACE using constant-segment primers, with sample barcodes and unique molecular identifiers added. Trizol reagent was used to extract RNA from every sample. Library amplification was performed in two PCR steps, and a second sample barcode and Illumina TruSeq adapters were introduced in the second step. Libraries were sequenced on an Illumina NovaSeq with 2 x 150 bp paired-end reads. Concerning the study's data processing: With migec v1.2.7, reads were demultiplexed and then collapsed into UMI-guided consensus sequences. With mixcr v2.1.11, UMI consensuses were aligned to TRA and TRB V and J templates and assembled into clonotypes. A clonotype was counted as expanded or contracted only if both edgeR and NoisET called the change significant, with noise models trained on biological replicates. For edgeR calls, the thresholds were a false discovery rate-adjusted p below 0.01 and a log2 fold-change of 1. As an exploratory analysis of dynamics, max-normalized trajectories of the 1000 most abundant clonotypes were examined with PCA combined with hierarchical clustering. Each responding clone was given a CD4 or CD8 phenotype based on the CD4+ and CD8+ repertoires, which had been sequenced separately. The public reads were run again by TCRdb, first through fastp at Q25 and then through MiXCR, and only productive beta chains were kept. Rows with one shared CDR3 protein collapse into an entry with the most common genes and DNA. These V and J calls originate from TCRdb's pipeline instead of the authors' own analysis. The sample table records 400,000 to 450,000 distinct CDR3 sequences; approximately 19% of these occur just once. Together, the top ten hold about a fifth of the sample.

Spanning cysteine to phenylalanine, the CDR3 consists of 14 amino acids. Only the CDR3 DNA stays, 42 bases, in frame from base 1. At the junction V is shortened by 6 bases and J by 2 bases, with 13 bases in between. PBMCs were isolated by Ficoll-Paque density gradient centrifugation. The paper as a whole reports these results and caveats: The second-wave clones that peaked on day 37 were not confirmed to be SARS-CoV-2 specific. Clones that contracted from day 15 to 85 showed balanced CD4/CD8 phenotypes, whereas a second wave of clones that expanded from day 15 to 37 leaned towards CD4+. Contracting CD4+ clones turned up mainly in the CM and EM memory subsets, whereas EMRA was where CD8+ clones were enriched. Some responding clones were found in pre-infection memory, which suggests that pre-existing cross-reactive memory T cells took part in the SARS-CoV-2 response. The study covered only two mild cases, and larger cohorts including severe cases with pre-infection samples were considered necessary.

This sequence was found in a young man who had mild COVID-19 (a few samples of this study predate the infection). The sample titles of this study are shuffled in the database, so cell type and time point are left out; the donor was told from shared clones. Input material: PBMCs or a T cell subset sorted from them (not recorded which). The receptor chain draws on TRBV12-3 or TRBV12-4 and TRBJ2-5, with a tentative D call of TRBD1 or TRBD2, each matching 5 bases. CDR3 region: CASSPLEGQETQYF. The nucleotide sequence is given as TGTGCCAGCAGCCCTCTAGAGGGGCAAGAGACCCAGTACTTC.